This paragraph covers one T cell receptor beta chain sequence. In the original analysis: Amplification with reference gene primers provided the estimates of nucleated cell counts. This table comes from immunoSEQ multiplex PCR, and its TCRdb copy is limited to in-frame clones, with some not included. V, J and clone size were drawn from that table, and D and trimming were deduced from the DNA. Of about 370,000 clones listed, around 87% are singletons. The data are from a study of blood T cell repertoires in COVID-19. Across the study: Some COVID-19 samples were acute and others convalescent; all came from the United States, Italy and Spain. Nucleic acid was either cDNA or gDNA, and it came from T cells, B-cell-depleted T cells, or PBMCs.

Patients from Seattle were sampled longitudinally, starting during active infection. This TCR derives from a woman in her thirties with COVID-19, enrolled during active disease. Sequenced sample: peripheral blood.

The CDR3 is CASSPKAGTNTGELFF. The CDR3 DNA is TGTGCCAGCTCACCGAAGGCAGGGACGAACACCGGGGAGCTGTTTTTT. The J gene is TRBJ2-2, the V gene TRBV18; D is possibly TRBD1 (5 bases). The germline CDR1 and CDR2 sequences are KGHSH and LQKENI. The ends were cut back, 3 bases at V and 0 bases at J, with 11 bases in the middle. CDR3 length equals 16 residues.